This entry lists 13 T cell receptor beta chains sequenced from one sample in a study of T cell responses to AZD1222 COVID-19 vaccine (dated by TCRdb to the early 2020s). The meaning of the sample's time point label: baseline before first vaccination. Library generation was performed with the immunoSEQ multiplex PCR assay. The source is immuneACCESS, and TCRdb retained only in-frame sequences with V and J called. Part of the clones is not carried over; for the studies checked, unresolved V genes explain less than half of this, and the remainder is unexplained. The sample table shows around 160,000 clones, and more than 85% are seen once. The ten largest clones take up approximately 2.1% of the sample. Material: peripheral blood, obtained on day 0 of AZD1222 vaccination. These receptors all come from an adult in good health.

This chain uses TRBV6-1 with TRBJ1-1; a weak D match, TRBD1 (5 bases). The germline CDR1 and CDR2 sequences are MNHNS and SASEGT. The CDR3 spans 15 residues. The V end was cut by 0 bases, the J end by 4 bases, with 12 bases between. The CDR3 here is CASSEARGSGTEAFF. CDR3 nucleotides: TGTGCCAGCAGTGAAGCTAGGGGTTCGGGCACTGAAGCTTTCTTT.

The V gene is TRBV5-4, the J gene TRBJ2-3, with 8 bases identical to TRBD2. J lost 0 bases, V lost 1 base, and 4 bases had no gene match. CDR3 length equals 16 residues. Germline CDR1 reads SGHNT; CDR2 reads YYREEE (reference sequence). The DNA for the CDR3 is TGTGCCAGCAGCTTGAAGGGACTAGGGAGCACAGATACGCAGTATTTT. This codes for CASSLKGLGSTDTQYF.

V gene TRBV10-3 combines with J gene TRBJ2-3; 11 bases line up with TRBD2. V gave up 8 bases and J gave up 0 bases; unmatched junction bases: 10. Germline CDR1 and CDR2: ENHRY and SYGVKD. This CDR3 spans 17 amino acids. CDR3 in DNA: TGTGCCATCTTAGCATTCGGGACTAGCGGAAGCACAGATACGCAGTATTTT. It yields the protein CAILAFGTSGSTDTQYF.

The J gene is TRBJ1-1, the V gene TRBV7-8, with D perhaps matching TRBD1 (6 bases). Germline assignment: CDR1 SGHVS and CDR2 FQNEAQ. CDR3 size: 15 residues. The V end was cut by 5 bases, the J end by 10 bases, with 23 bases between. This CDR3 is CASSPVWGATLGAFF. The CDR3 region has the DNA TGTGCCAGCAGCCCCGTTTGGGGGGCAACGTTAGGAGCTTTCTTT.

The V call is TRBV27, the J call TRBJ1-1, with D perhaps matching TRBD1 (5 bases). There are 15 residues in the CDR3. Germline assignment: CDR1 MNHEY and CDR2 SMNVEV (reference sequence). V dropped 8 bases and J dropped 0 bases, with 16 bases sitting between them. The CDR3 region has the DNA TGTGCCAGCGTCCCCAGAGCAGGGATGAACACTGAAGCTTTCTTT. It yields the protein CASVPRAGMNTEAFF.

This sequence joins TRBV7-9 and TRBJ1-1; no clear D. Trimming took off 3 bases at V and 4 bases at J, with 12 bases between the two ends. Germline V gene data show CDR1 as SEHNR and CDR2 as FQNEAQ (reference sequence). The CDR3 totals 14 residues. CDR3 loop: CASSLGRDATEAFF. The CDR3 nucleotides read TGTGCCAGCAGCTTGGGTAGGGATGCCACTGAAGCTTTCTTT.

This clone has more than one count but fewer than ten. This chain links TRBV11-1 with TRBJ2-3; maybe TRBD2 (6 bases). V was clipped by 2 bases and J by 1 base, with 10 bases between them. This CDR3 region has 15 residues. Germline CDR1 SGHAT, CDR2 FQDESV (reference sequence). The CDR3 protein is CASSLRGVGTDTQYF. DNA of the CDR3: TGTGCCAGCAGCTTACGCGGGGTGGGCACAGATACGCAGTATTTT.

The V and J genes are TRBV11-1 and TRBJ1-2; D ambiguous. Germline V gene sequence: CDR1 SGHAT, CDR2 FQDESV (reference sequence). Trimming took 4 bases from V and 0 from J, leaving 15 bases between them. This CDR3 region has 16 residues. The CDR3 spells CASSSPGLRANYGYTF. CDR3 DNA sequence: TGTGCCAGCAGCTCACCGGGCCTGCGGGCTAACTATGGCTACACCTTC.

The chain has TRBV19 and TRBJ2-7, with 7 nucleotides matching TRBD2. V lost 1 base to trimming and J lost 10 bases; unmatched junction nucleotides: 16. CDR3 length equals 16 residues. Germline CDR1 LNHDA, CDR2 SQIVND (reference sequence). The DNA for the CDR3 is TGTGCCAGTAGTATAGGGGCCGGCGCGGGAGATCAGATACAGTACTTC. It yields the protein CASSIGAGAGDQIQYF.

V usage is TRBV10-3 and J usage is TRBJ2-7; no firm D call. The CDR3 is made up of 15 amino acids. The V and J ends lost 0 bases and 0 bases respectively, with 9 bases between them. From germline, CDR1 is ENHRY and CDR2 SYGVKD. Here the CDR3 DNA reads TGTGCCATCAGTGAGTCCCAGGTGAGCTCCTACGAGCAGTACTTC. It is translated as CAISESQVSSYEQYF.

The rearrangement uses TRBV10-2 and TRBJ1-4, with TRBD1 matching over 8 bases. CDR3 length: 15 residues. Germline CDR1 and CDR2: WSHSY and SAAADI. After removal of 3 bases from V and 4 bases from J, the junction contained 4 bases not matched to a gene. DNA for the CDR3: TGCGCCAGCAGTGATGGACAGGGCAATAATGAAAAACTGTTTTTT. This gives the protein CASSDGQGNNEKLFF.

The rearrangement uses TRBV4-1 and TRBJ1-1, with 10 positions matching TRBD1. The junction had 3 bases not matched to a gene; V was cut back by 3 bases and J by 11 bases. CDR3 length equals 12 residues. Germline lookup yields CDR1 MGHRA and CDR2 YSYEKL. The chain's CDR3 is CASSHRGQGAFF. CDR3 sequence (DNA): TGCGCCAGCAGCCACCGGGGACAGGGGGCTTTCTTT.

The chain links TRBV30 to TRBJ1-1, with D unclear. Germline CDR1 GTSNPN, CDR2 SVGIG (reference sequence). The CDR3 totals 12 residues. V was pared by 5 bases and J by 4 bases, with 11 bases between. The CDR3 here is CAWDRQFTEAFF. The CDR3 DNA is TGTGCCTGGGACCGGCAGTTCACTGAAGCTTTCTTT.